The rows below give T cell receptor beta chains drawn from one sample of a study of cytomegalovirus exposure and HLA in healthy donors. Assay: immunoSEQ multiplex PCR; the TCRdb copy retains only in-frame clones and omits some. The sample shows 78,000 or so clones, about 88% of them seen only once. What was sequenced was PBMCs. The receptors come from a woman aged 50 to 65 in good health and CMV-seronegative. Each CDR3 is given with its conserved first and last residue. Fields, in order: D gene, clone size, J gene, V gene, CDR3 protein, CDR3 DNA. The D gene is left open where the match is weak. Expanded clones are given a class, and other clones once, few, many or no size at all.

-	-	TRBJ1-1	TRBV4-1	CASSQPGVTEAFF	TGCGCCAGCAGCCAACCAGGGGTCACTGAAGCTTTCTTT
-	-	TRBJ1-1	TRBV9	CASSQGPLNTEAFF	TGTGCCAGCAGCCAGGGGCCGTTGAACACTGAAGCTTTCTTT
-	-	TRBJ2-7	TRBV5-1	CASSLPRTRSSYEQYF	TGCGCCAGCAGCCTACCTAGGACAAGGTCTTCCTACGAGCAGTACTTC
TRBD1	-	TRBJ1-2	TRBV6-5	CASSRTGARNYGYTF	TGTGCCAGCAGCCGGACAGGTGCTCGTAACTATGGCTACACCTTC
-	once	TRBJ1-2	TRBV9	CASSVGRGSNGYTF	TGTGCCAGCAGCGTAGGCAGGGGATCTAATGGCTACACCTTC
-	-	TRBJ2-1	TRBV2	CARKLSDEQFF	TGTGCCAGAAAGCTTTCCGATGAGCAGTTCTTC
TRBD1	few	TRBJ1-2	TRBV6-5	CASSYSTGGVLGYTF	TGTGCCAGCAGTTACTCAACAGGGGGGGTGCTTGGCTACACCTTC
TRBD2	-	TRBJ2-3	TRBV10-3	CAISQLTSGSTDTQYF	TGTGCCATCAGCCAACTGACTAGCGGGAGTACAGATACGCAGTATTTT
TRBD1	-	TRBJ2-1	TRBV2	CASTPGQGSYNEQFF	TGTGCCAGCACCCCGGGACAGGGGTCCTACAATGAGCAGTTCTTC
TRBD1	-	TRBJ1-1	TRBV12-5	CASGSLGGGKGTEAFF	TGTGCTAGTGGTTCGCTTGGAGGGGGCAAGGGCACTGAAGCTTTCTTT
TRBD1	-	TRBJ1-1	TRBV23-1	CASSQYGTVRRRVGKRAFF	TGCGCCAGCAGTCAATACGGGACAGTCCGGCGTAGGGTTGGAAAACGAGCTTTCTTT
TRBD2	-	TRBJ2-6	TRBV28	CASTNHGAGAHSGANVLTF	TGTGCCAGCACCAATCACGGGGCGGGAGCACATTCTGGGGCCAACGTCCTGACTTTC
-	-	TRBJ2-2	TRBV4-3	CASSQDWGQGRNTGELFF	TGCGCCAGCAGCCAAGATTGGGGGCAGGGGCGCAACACCGGGGAGCTGTTTTTT
-	-	TRBJ2-1	TRBV7-8	CASSLLTPGEDEQFF	TGTGCCAGCAGCTTACTAACCCCCGGAGAGGATGAGCAGTTCTTC
TRBD1	-	TRBJ1-5	TRBV4-1	CASSQGTGSDQPQHF	TGCGCCAGCAGCCAGGGGACAGGGTCGGATCAGCCCCAGCATTTT
-	-	TRBJ2-4	TRBV29-1	CSVEGLAKNIQYF	TGCAGCGTCGAGGGACTAGCCAAAAACATTCAGTACTTC
-	-	TRBJ1-2	TRBV28	CASSLQVFYGYTF	TGTGCCAGCAGTCTACAGGTTTTCTATGGCTACACCTTC
TRBD1	-	TRBJ2-7	TRBV5-1	CASSLGQVGWEQYF	TGCGCCAGCAGCTTAGGACAGGTAGGATGGGAGCAGTACTTC
-	once	TRBJ1-2	TRBV7-2	CASSLNPLNNRRGKDGYTF	TGTGCCAGCAGTCTAAACCCCTTAAATAATCGCAGGGGAAAGGATGGCTACACCTTC
-	-	TRBJ1-2	TRBV10-3	CAISDGSAYGYTF	TGTGCCATCAGTGACGGCAGCGCCTATGGCTACACCTTC
TRBD2	-	TRBJ2-5	TRBV15	CATSRDYSGSEETQYF	TGTGCCACCAGCAGAGACTATAGCGGGAGTGAAGAGACCCAGTACTTC
TRBD2	-	TRBJ2-2	TRBV27	CASSSIRLAGVSGELFF	TGTGCCAGCAGTTCCATTCGACTAGCGGGAGTTTCCGGGGAGCTGTTTTTT
-	-	TRBJ1-2	TRBV7-2	CASSSLNTDGYTF	TGTGCCAGCAGCTCCTTAAACACCGATGGCTACACCTTC
TRBD1	-	TRBJ2-1	TRBV28	CASISPGQGDHNEQFF	TGTGCCAGCATTTCCCCGGGACAGGGGGATCACAATGAGCAGTTCTTC
TRBD1	-	TRBJ2-3	TRBV28	CASSESGQGATDTQYF	TGTGCCAGCAGTGAATCCGGACAGGGGGCCACAGATACGCAGTATTTT
-	-	TRBJ2-1	TRBV5-1	CASSFEALYNEQFF	TGCGCCAGCAGCTTTGAGGCCCTATACAATGAGCAGTTCTTC
TRBD2	-	TRBJ2-7	TRBV5-6	CASSWLLSGKYEQYF	TGTGCCAGCAGCTGGCTTCTTAGCGGGAAATACGAGCAGTACTTC